What follows are 6 T cell receptor beta chains derived from one specimen sequenced in a study of T cell repertoires in urothelial bladder cancer. Clones were read by immunoSEQ multiplex PCR, and TCRdb kept only the in-frame ones, dropping some. This sample yields around 12,000 clones, of which 66% are seen a single time; 8.9% belongs to the top ten. Sequencing was done on a sample of tumor-infiltrating cells from bladder cancer. The receptors shown here come from a human donor with urothelial carcinoma.

By share of the sample, this clone is medium-sized (0.01 to 0.1%). V and J are TRBV13 and TRBJ2-3, with D possibly called TRBD1 or TRBD2 (6 bases each). CDR3 size: 13 residues. V lost 10 bases to trimming and J lost 5 bases, with 16 bases between them. Looked up from germline, CDR1 is PRHDT and CDR2 is FYEKMQ (reference sequence). CDR3 in DNA: TGTGCCACCACCTTAGGGGGGAAAGATACGCAGTATTTT. Translated: CATTLGGKDTQYF. Drawing the rest from reference TRBV13 and TRBJ2-3, the complete variable domain is AAGVIQSPRHLIKEKRETATLKCYPIPRHDTVYWYQQGPGQDPQFLISFYEKMQSDKGSIPDRFSAQQFSDYHSELNMSSLELGDSALYFCATTLGGKDTQYFGPGTRLTVL.

V and J are TRBV15 and TRBJ1-1; unclear D gene. Germline lookup yields CDR1 LNHNV and CDR2 YYDKDF (reference sequence). The CDR3 length is 15 residues. V dropped 0 bases and J dropped 6 bases, with 14 bases sitting between them. CDR3 loop: CATSRDGTDHPEAFF. The CDR3 bases are TGTGCCACCAGCAGAGATGGAACGGATCACCCTGAAGCTTTCTTT.

The rearrangement uses TRBV7-9 and TRBJ2-7, with 8 bases that match TRBD2. Germline V CDR1 and CDR2: SEHNR, FQNEAQ (reference sequence). The CDR3 runs 12 residues. V lost 8 bases and J lost 6; bases outside the gene matches: 6. DNA for the CDR3: TGTGCCAGCGGGCAGCGGGGGCCCGAGCAGTACGTC. Protein: CASGQRGPEQYV.

This clone was picked up one time. This sequence joins TRBV11-3 and TRBJ2-7; TRBD1 might be the D (5 bases). This CDR3 is built from 14 residues. CDR1 is SGHNT, CDR2 YENEEA, per germline. V was trimmed by 5 bases and J by 3 bases, leaving 14 bases between them. CDR3 sequence (DNA): TGTGCCAGCAGCCCCGACAGATTCCTCTACGAGCAGTACTTC. Amino acids: CASSPDRFLYEQYF.

This clone was observed once. This chain links TRBV6-5 with TRBJ2-2, with 9 bases that match TRBD2. The CDR3 is 15 residues long. CDR1 is MNHEY and CDR2 is SVGAGI in the germline V gene. J was trimmed by 9 bases and V by 7 bases; bases with no gene match: 12. The CDR3 protein is CASTGASGMGRELFF. Written as DNA, the CDR3 is TGTGCCAGCACCGGGGCTAGCGGGATGGGCAGGGAGCTGTTTTTT.

The rearrangement uses TRBV27 and TRBJ1-2; D remains unclear. The germline gives CDR1 MNHEY, CDR2 SMNVEV (reference sequence). The CDR3 extends over 13 amino acids. Deletions cut 2 bases from V and 6 bases from J, with 10 bases between. The CDR3 here is CASSLARWHGYTF. The CDR3 region has the DNA TGTGCCAGCAGTTTAGCACGGTGGCATGGCTACACCTTC.